This T cell receptor beta chain was found in a study of a mutant IDH1 vaccine in newly diagnosed glioma. Looking at the study overall: In some groups vaccination began 4-6 weeks post-radiotherapy; others received it with temozolomide. Patients previously underwent radiotherapy, temozolomide, or both, and most underwent both.

The CDR3 length is 13 residues. V dropped 3 bases and J dropped 0 bases, with 3 bases sitting between them. CDR1 and CDR2 (germline): KGHSH, LQKENI. Time point in this sample: week 11, during vaccination. Every vaccine dose comprised 300 ug of mutant IDH1 20-mer peptide plus topical imiquimod. This clone appeared a few times. The target antigen is unknown. Only in-frame clones appear in the TCRdb table, and some are missing; sequencing was by immunoSEQ multiplex PCR. The sample carries 38,000 or so clones, about 80% recorded once. Regarding the study as a whole: Pseudoprogression seemed unrelated to changes in top peripheral T cell clonotypes. Vaccination elicited immune responses in 90% to 95% of patients.

The sequencing used peripheral blood mononuclear cells (PBMCs), collected from a glioma patient whose treatment included an IDH1 peptide vaccine. V is TRBV18 and J is TRBJ1-3; D remains unclear. The origin of this receptor is a young woman with glioma. Some clones in this sample may be carry-over from other donors' samples. CDR3 sequence: CASSPSSGNTIYF. The CDR3 DNA reads TGTGCCAGCTCACCTAGCTCTGGAAACACCATATATTTT.